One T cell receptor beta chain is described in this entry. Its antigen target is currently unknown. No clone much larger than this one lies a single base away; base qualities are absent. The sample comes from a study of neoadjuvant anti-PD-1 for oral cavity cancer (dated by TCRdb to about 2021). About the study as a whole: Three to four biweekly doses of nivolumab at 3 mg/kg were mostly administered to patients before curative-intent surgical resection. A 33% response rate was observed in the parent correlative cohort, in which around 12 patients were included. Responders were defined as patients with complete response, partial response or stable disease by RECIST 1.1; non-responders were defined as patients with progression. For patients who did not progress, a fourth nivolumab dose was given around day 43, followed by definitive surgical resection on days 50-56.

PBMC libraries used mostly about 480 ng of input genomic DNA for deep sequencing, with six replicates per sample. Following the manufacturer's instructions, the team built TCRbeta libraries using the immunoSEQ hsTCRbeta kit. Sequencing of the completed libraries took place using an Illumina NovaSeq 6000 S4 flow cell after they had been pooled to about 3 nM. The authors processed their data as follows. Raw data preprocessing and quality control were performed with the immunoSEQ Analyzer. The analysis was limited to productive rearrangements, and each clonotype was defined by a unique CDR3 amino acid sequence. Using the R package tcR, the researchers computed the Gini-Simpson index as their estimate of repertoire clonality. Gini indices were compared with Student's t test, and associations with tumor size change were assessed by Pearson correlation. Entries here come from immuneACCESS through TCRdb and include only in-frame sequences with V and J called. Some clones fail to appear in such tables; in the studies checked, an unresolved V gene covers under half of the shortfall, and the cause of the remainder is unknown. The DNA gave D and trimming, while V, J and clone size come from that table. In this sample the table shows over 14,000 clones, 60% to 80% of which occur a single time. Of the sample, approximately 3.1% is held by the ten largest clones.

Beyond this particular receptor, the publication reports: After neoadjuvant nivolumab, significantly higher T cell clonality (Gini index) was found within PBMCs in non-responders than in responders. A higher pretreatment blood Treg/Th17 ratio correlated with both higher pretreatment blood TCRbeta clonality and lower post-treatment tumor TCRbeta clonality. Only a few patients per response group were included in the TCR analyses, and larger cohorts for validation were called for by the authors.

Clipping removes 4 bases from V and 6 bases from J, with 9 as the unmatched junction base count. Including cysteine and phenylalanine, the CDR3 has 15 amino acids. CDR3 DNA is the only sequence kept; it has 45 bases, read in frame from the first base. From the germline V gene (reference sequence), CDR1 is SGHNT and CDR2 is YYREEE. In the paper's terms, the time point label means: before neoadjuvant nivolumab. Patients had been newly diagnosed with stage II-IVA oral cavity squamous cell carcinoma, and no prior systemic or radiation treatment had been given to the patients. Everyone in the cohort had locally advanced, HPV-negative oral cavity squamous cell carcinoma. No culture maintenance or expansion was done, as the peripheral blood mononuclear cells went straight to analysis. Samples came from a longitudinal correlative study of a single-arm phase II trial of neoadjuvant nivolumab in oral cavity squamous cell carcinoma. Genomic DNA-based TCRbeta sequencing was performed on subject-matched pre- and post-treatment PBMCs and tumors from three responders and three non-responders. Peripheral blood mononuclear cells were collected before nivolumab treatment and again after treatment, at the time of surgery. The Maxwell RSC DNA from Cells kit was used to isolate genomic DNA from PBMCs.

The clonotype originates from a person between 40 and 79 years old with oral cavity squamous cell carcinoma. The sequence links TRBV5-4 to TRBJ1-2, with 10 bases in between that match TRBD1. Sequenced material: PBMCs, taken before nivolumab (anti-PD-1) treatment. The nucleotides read TGTGCCAGCAGCACACCCGGGGACAGGGGTCATGGCTACACCTTC. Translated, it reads CASSTPGDRGHGYTF. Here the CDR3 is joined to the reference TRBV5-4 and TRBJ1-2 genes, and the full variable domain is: ETGVTQSPTHLIKTRGQQVTLRCSSQSGHNTVSWYQQALGQGPQFIFQYYREEENGRGNFPPRFSGLQFPNYSSELNVNALELDDSALYLCASSTPGDRGHGYTFGSGTRLTVV.